Below, 30 T cell receptor beta chains from the same sample are listed, as sequenced in a study of CD8 T cells in ankylosing spondylitis. TCRdb re-called the 5' RACE reads through MiXCR, storing one row per CDR3 protein. The data contain tens of thousands of distinct CDR3 sequences, about 9.4% of them singletons. The sequenced sample was blood, either unsorted or a sorted T cell fraction (not recorded which). Every receptor here comes from a male donor with ankylosing spondylitis or in good health (not recorded which).

This clonotype has a count of ten or more. V is TRBV15 and J is TRBJ2-7; D perhaps matches TRBD1 (5 bases). CDR1 LNHNV and CDR2 YYDKDF come from the germline V gene (reference sequence). The CDR3 totals 13 residues. V gave up 3 bases and J gave up 4 bases, with 10 bases separating them. As DNA, the CDR3 is TGTGCCACCAGCAGGGCCCAGGGTTACGAGCAGTACTTC. Translated: CATSRAQGYEQYF. Complete variable domain (other parts from reference TRBV15 and TRBJ2-7): DAMVIQNPRYQVTQFGKPVTLSCSQTLNHNVMYWYQQKSSQAPKLLFHYYDKDFNNEADTPDNFQSRRPNTSFCFLDIRSPGLGDTAMYLCATSRAQGYEQYFGPGTRLTVT.

The chain employs TRBV12-3 or TRBV12-4 and TRBJ2-5, with D tentatively TRBD2 (5 bases). Trimming shortened V by 0 bases and J by 1 base, and 6 bases separated the two germline ends. There are 14 residues in the CDR3. The CDR3 is CASSLAGAQETQYF. Here the CDR3 DNA reads TGTGCCAGCAGTTTAGCGGGAGCCCAAGAGACCCAGTACTTC.

This clonotype was counted at least ten times. V usage is TRBV7-9 and J usage is TRBJ2-3, with TRBD2 matching over 13 bases. The CDR3 loop spans 17 amino acids. After removal of 4 bases from V and 4 bases from J, the junction contained 8 bases not matched to a gene. Looked up from germline, CDR1 is SEHNR and CDR2 is FQNEAQ (reference sequence). The CDR3 loop is CASSSDSGLAGADTQYF. The CDR3 DNA reads as TGTGCCAGCAGCTCCGACTCAGGACTAGCGGGAGCAGATACGCAGTATTTT. The whole variable domain, filled in from reference TRBV7-9 and TRBJ2-3, reads DTGVSQNPRHKITKRGQNVTFRCDPISEHNRLYWYRQTLGQGPEFLTYFQNEAQLEKSRLLSDRFSAERPKGSFSTLEIQRTEQGDSAMYLCASSSDSGLAGADTQYFGPGTRLTVL.

This clonotype was detected many times. V is TRBV7-9 and J is TRBJ2-3; D ambiguous. V was clipped by 5 bases and J by 6 bases, with 15 bases between them. Germline V gene sequence: CDR1 SEHNR, CDR2 FQNEAQ (reference sequence). This CDR3 contains 14 residues. The CDR3 sequence is CASSPVGKPDTQYF. In DNA, the CDR3 is TGTGCCAGCAGCCCGGTAGGCAAACCGGATACGCAGTATTTT.

This clonotype was seen many times. This chain connects TRBV5-6 to TRBJ2-7; D call uncertain. Germline CDR1 and CDR2: SGHDT and YYEEEE. The CDR3 extends over 11 amino acids. V shed 0 bases and J shed 4 bases, with 2 bases lying between them. For the CDR3, the DNA is TGTGCCAGCAGCTTGGATTACGAGCAGTACTTC. Its translation is CASSLDYEQYF.

This clonotype was seen at least ten times. The chain carries TRBV15 and TRBJ1-5, with no clear D. This CDR3 is built from 13 residues. Germline CDR1 LNHNV, CDR2 YYDKDF (reference sequence). Trimming removed 0 bases at V and 5 bases at J, with 5 bases between. DNA for the CDR3: TGTGCCACCAGCAGAGAGCGCGATCAGCCCCAGCATTTT. Protein sequence: CATSRERDQPQHF.

This clonotype occurred many times. This sequence joins TRBV28 and TRBJ2-3; possibly TRBD2 for D (6 bases). Trimming took 5 bases from V and 6 from J, leaving 12 bases between them. Germline V lookup: CDR1 MDHEN, CDR2 SYDVKM. The CDR3 extends over 13 amino acids. CDR3 in amino acids: CASSPGTLDTQYF. CDR3 coding DNA: TGTGCCAGCAGTCCCGGGACTTTGGATACGCAGTATTTT.

There are many counts of this clonotype. J is TRBJ1-1 and V is TRBV29-1, with D uncertain. Trimming cost V 7 bases and J 5 bases, with 8 bases left between them. Germline values: CDR1 SQVTM, CDR2 ANQGSEA. The CDR3 consists of 10 residues. CDR3 protein: CSAIVTEAFF. The CDR3 DNA sequence: TGCAGCGCTATCGTAACTGAAGCTTTCTTT.

This clonotype has a count of ten or more. The rearrangement links TRBV7-6 to TRBJ1-2, with D maybe TRBD1 (5 bases). Germline CDR1 and CDR2: SGHVS and FNYEAQ. CDR3 length equals 13 residues. V lost 1 base to trimming and J lost 8 bases, with 11 bases between them. The CDR3 DNA sequence: TGTGCCAGCAGCTTAGGGGGACGCGGCGGCTACACCTTC. Its translation is CASSLGGRGGYTF.

The rearrangement joins TRBV6-2 or TRBV6-3 to TRBJ2-7, with D uncertain. Germline CDR1 is MNHEY and CDR2 is SVGEGT. V gave up 4 bases and J gave up 9 bases, with 13 bases separating them. The CDR3 contains 12 residues. DNA for the CDR3: TGTGCCAGCAGTTTGCGCGCGCGGTGGCAGTACTTC. Its protein product is CASSLRARWQYF.

V and J are TRBV20-1 and TRBJ2-1, with a weak D call TRBD2 (7 bases). The length of the CDR3 is 17 residues. Per germline, CDR1 DFQATT and CDR2 SNEGSKA (reference sequence). Trimming pared 3 bases from V and 1 base from J, leaving 19 bases between. Here the CDR3 reads CSARAHERGGSYNEQFF. CDR3 in DNA: TGCAGTGCTAGGGCGCACGAAAGGGGGGGATCCTACAATGAGCAGTTCTTC.

There are many counts of this clonotype. The chain links TRBV5-5 to TRBJ2-2; 7 nucleotides align to TRBD2. The CDR3 has 15 residues. Per the germline V gene, CDR1 is SGHKS and CDR2 is YYEKEE (reference sequence). The ends lost 7 bases at V and 6 bases at J; junction bases unmatched: 12. CDR3 nucleotide sequence: TGTGCCAGCTTGGCTGCGGGAGCTTATTCCGGGGAGCTGTTTTTT. As protein: CASLAAGAYSGELFF.

This clonotype was counted ten times or more. V is TRBV20-1 and J is TRBJ2-2; perhaps TRBD2 as D (5 bases). V lost 3 bases to trimming and J lost 6 bases, with 20 bases between them. This CDR3 region has 16 residues. Germline V gene data show CDR1 as DFQATT and CDR2 as SNEGSKA (reference sequence). CDR3 nucleotide sequence: TGCAGTGCTAGGGCCCCCGGAAGAGGGATCGCCGGGGAGCTGTTTTTT. This codes for CSARAPGRGIAGELFF.

This clonotype has a count of ten or more. The rearrangement links TRBV6-1 to TRBJ2-4; D is tentatively TRBD1 or TRBD2 (5 bases each). The CDR3 is 15 amino acids. Germline CDR1 is MNHNS and CDR2 is SASEGT. V shed 9 bases and J shed 8 bases, with 23 bases lying between them. The CDR3 protein is CASGAPLGAGDIQYF. CDR3 DNA: TGTGCCAGTGGAGCTCCCTTAGGGGCCGGGGACATTCAGTACTTC.

This clonotype was recorded many times. The V call is TRBV5-1, the J call TRBJ2-7, with 10 bases matching TRBD1. The CDR3 is 15 residues long. Germline V gene sequence: CDR1 SGHRS, CDR2 YFSETQ. V was pared by 4 bases and J by 2 bases, with 6 bases of the junction left unmatched. As DNA, the CDR3 is TGCGCCAGCAGCCGAATGGACAGGGGGGCCTACGAGCAGTACTTC. This gives the protein CASSRMDRGAYEQYF.

This clonotype was counted ten times or more. V is TRBV12-3 or TRBV12-4 and J is TRBJ1-2; weak D call: TRBD1 (5 bases). The CDR3 extends over 16 amino acids. Trimming stripped 0 bases from V and 4 bases from J, with 15 bases between. In DNA, the CDR3 is TGTGCCAGCAGTTTAGCCAGCAGGGCAGTCAGCTATGGCTACACCTTC. Its protein product is CASSLASRAVSYGYTF.

This clonotype was seen ten or more times. This chain connects TRBV18 to TRBJ2-1; D not resolved. The germline V and J ends were trimmed by 2 bases and 6 bases, with 2 bases remaining between them. Looked up from germline, CDR1 is KGHSH and CDR2 is LQKENI. The CDR3 is 11 residues long. The CDR3 DNA sequence: TGTGCCAGCTCACCATCCAATGAGCAGTTCTTC. Its translation: CASSPSNEQFF.

This clonotype was counted many times. The chain links TRBV20-1 to TRBJ2-5; 9 positions match TRBD2. The J segment lost 3 bases and the V segment lost 3 bases, leaving 5 bases of the junction unmatched. CDR3 length: 14 amino acids. The germline gives CDR1 DFQATT, CDR2 SNEGSKA (reference sequence). The CDR3, as DNA: TGCAGTGCTAGGTCGGTAGCGGGAGAAGAGACCCAGTACTTC. Its translation: CSARSVAGEETQYF.

This clonotype was seen ten or more times. V and J are TRBV4-2 and TRBJ2-7; 12 bases are shared with TRBD2. The J segment lost 0 bases and the V segment lost 2 bases, leaving 11 bases of the junction unmatched. Germline CDR1 LGHNA, CDR2 YNFKEQ. The CDR3 length is 19 residues. The chain's CDR3 is CASSQPNRPGLAGSYEQYF. The CDR3, as DNA: TGTGCCAGCAGCCAACCCAACCGGCCGGGACTAGCGGGCTCCTACGAGCAGTACTTC.

This clonotype was observed at least ten times. The chain employs TRBV7-2 and TRBJ2-1; possible D gene TRBD2, 6 bases. Germline loops: CDR1 SGHTA, CDR2 FQGNSA. The V end lost 1 base, the J end lost 8 bases, and 18 bases lay between the germline ends. This CDR3 comprises 16 residues. CDR3 bases: TGTGCCAGCAGCTTAGTCCGGCGGGAAATATCACATGAGCAGTTCTTC. Protein product: CASSLVRREISHEQFF.

The chain carries TRBV24-1 and TRBJ2-3; 8 nucleotides line up with TRBD1. The CDR3 runs to 16 residues. Per the germline V gene, CDR1 is KGHDR and CDR2 is SFDVKD. Unmatched junction bases numbered 7, after V lost 0 bases and J lost 6 bases. The CDR3 bases are TGTGCCACCAGTGATTTGGCAGGGGGCCCAGTCGATACGCAGTATTTT. Protein: CATSDLAGGPVDTQYF.

This clonotype showed up many times. The chain combines TRBV20-1 with TRBJ1-2; D is unresolved. CDR1 DFQATT and CDR2 SNEGSKA come from the germline V gene (reference sequence). This CDR3 is 13 amino acids long. V lost 0 bases and J 2 bases, leaving 7 bases between the germline ends. The CDR3 DNA reads as TGCAGTGCTAGAGACAGATTAAACTATGGCTACACCTTC. Its protein product is CSARDRLNYGYTF.

This clonotype came up many times. The V gene is TRBV9, the J gene TRBJ2-1; D perhaps matches TRBD2 (6 bases). CDR3 size: 15 residues. Trimming shortened V by 4 bases and J by 8 bases, and 19 bases separated the two germline ends. CDR1 is SGDLS, CDR2 YYNGEE, per germline. The CDR3 reads CASSLTSGFVDEQFF. The CDR3, as DNA: TGTGCCAGCAGCTTGACAAGCGGGTTCGTGGATGAGCAGTTCTTC.

This clonotype was observed a handful of times. The chain recombines TRBV29-1 with TRBJ1-5, with D uncertain. The CDR3 totals 13 residues. Germline V gives CDR1 SQVTM, CDR2 ANQGSEA. V lost 4 bases to trimming and J lost 1 base, with 8 bases between them. Here the CDR3 reads CSVVVVSNQPQHF. The CDR3 DNA reads TGCAGCGTTGTAGTCGTGAGCAATCAGCCCCAGCATTTT.

This clonotype has at least ten counts. This chain uses TRBV13 with TRBJ2-7; D may be TRBD1 (6 bases). Trimming took off 5 bases at V and 0 bases at J, with 17 bases between the two ends. CDR1 is PRHDT, CDR2 FYEKMQ, per germline (reference sequence). The CDR3 covers 16 residues. Written as DNA, the CDR3 is TGTGCCAGCAGCCCCTCCCGACAGGTTAACTCCTACGAGCAGTACTTC. Translated, it gives CASSPSRQVNSYEQYF.

This clonotype was observed many times. V and J are TRBV5-1 and TRBJ1-1; D not resolved. The CDR3 consists of 15 residues. V was cut by 3 bases and J by 1 base, with 13 bases left in between. CDR1 is SGHRS, CDR2 YFSETQ, per germline. CDR3 in amino acids: CASSSADAANTEAFF. As DNA, the CDR3 is TGCGCCAGCAGCTCAGCCGACGCGGCGAACACTGAAGCTTTCTTT. Full variable domain (outside the CDR3, taken from reference TRBV5-1 and TRBJ1-1): KAGVTQTPRYLIKTRGQQVTLSCSPISGHRSVSWYQQTPGQGLQFLFEYFSETQRNKGNFPGRFSGRQFSNSRSEMNVSTLELGDSALYLCASSSADAANTEAFFGQGTRLTVV.

This clonotype was counted at least ten times. The chain links TRBV5-8 to TRBJ1-1, with D hard to call. CDR3 length: 13 residues. With 1 base removed from V and 6 bases from J, the gap between germline ends came to 10 bases. Germline V gene data show CDR1 as SGHTS and CDR2 as YDEGEE. CDR3 amino acids: CASSLRGGAEAFF. CDR3 nucleotide sequence: TGTGCCAGCAGCTTGCGGGGTGGGGCTGAAGCTTTCTTT.

J is TRBJ2-5 and V is TRBV7-6; D is perhaps TRBD1 or TRBD2 (5 bases each). CDR3 length equals 14 residues. From germline, CDR1 is SGHVS and CDR2 FNYEAQ. The V and J ends lost 5 bases and 7 bases respectively, with 17 bases between them. DNA for the CDR3: TGTGCCAGCAGCCCTCGGGACGGCAGCGTGACCCAGTACTTC. This gives the protein CASSPRDGSVTQYF.

At least ten counts were recorded for this clonotype. The rearrangement links TRBV4-3 to TRBJ2-1; D possibly corresponds to TRBD1 (6 bases). The CDR3 has 16 amino acids. Germline V gene lookup returns CDR1 LGHNA and CDR2 YSLEER. V gave up 0 bases and J gave up 4 bases, with 13 bases separating them. CDR3: CASSQDPTGRYNEQFF. CDR3 nucleotide sequence: TGCGCCAGCAGCCAAGACCCCACAGGGCGGTACAATGAGCAGTTCTTC.

This clonotype was seen at least ten times. The V gene is TRBV20-1, the J gene TRBJ2-7; 7 bases are a match to TRBD2. This CDR3 comprises 15 residues. Germline V lookup: CDR1 DFQATT, CDR2 SNEGSKA (reference sequence). The J segment lost 6 bases and the V segment lost 3 bases, leaving 14 bases of the junction unmatched. Here the CDR3 DNA reads TGCAGTGCTAGCGGGTGGGCGGGAGATTCCGGCGAGCAGTACTTC. Translation gives CSASGWAGDSGEQYF.